This T cell receptor beta chain was retrieved from a study of blood T cell repertoires in COVID-19. Study in general: The United States, Italy and Spain supplied acute and convalescent COVID-19 samples. Sample material is recorded as cDNA or gDNA derived from T cells, B-cell-depleted T cells, or PBMCs.

In the original processing: Amplifying reference gene primers gave estimates of nucleated cell counts. Produced via immunoSEQ multiplex PCR; TCRdb's table is partial and in-frame only. The DNA was the basis for D and trimming; V, J and clone size are from that table. Counted here are around 70,000 clones, roughly four fifths occurring once; the ten biggest clones make up 36%. Looked up from germline, CDR1 is SGHRS and CDR2 is YFSETQ. V was pared by 4 bases and J by 1 base, with 7 bases of the junction left unmatched. CDR3 length equals 15 residues. The chain has TRBV5-1 and TRBJ1-1; 7 bases fit TRBD1. Material for sequencing was peripheral blood. This receptor was taken from a man aged 65-85 years with acute or convalescent COVID-19. The CDR3 coding sequence is TGCGCCAGCAGCGGAACACAGGGGAGGAACACTGAAGCTTTCTTT. It encodes CASSGTQGRNTEAFF.